The 32 T cell receptor beta chains reported below all come from one sample, sequenced in a study of vaccination and CD4 T cells after COVID-19. For these TCRs, the target antigens are not known. The Oncomine TCR Beta short-read assay was applied to DNA of cultured CD4+ T cells. Each CDR3 protein gets one entry after TCRdb re-called the PCR reads with MiXCR. Of approximately 9,300 distinct CDR3 sequences listed, 35% to 40% are singletons. Treatment of the sample: roughly 10-day PBMC culture with coronavirus spike peptide pools or control peptides (ViraFEST assay). The sequencing input was CD4+ T cells from blood, cultured in vitro. The receptors were gathered from a human donor who had recovered from COVID-19.

This chain links TRBV5-1 with TRBJ2-2; TRBD1 agrees at 8 bases. V was pared by 4 bases and J by 4 bases, with 6 bases of the junction left unmatched. This CDR3 contains 15 residues. Germline CDR1 and CDR2: SGHRS and YFSETQ. The DNA for the CDR3 is TGCGCCAGCAGCACTGGACAGGGCGGCACCGGGGAGCTGTTTTTT. Its protein product is CASSTGQGGTGELFF. Drawing the rest from reference TRBV5-1 and TRBJ2-2, the complete variable domain is KAGVTQTPRYLIKTRGQQVTLSCSPISGHRSVSWYQQTPGQGLQFLFEYFSETQRNKGNFPGRFSGRQFSNSRSEMNVSTLELGDSALYLCASSTGQGGTGELFFGEGSRLTVL.

The rearrangement uses TRBV7-9 and TRBJ1-2; D ambiguous. Germline V gene lookup returns CDR1 SEHNR and CDR2 FQNEAQ (reference sequence). V gave up 6 bases and J gave up 2 bases, with 13 bases separating them. The CDR3 contains 14 residues. In DNA, the CDR3 is TGTGCCAGCAGTCCGACATTCCCAAACTATGGCTACACCTTC. It encodes CASSPTFPNYGYTF.

This clonotype was seen only a few times. The V call is TRBV6-1, the J call TRBJ1-2; TRBD1 agrees at 8 bases. The CDR3 has 16 residues. Germline trimming cut 6 bases from V and 4 bases from J; bases unmatched to any gene: 13. Germline assignment: CDR1 MNHNS and CDR2 SASEGT. CDR3 residues: CASSHADRGLGYGYTF. CDR3 bases: TGTGCCAGCAGCCACGCCGACAGGGGCCTAGGCTATGGCTACACCTTC.

In nucleotides, the CDR3 is TGTGCCAGCAGCTTCTCGCGGGATAGCAATCAGCCCCAGCATTTT. This sequence encodes CASSFSRDSNQPQHF. This chain connects TRBV7-2 to TRBJ1-5; D is unresolved. V was cut by 3 bases and J by 0 bases, with 9 bases left in between. The CDR3 has 15 residues. The germline V gene has CDR1 SGHTA and CDR2 FQGNSA.

V usage is TRBV4-3 and J usage is TRBJ1-1; D is unresolved. The CDR3 covers 13 residues. The V and J ends lost 0 bases and 5 bases respectively, with 7 bases between them. Germline lookup yields CDR1 LGHNA and CDR2 YSLEER. CDR3 nucleotide sequence: TGCGCCAGCAGCCAAGATTTAATGACTGAAGCTTTCTTT. Translated, it gives CASSQDLMTEAFF.

J is TRBJ1-2 and V is TRBV30, with TRBD1 identical over 10 bases. The CDR3 runs 16 residues. Trimming removed 2 bases from V and 4 bases from J; junction bases left unmatched: 10. Germline CDR1 GTSNPN, CDR2 SVGIG (reference sequence). CDR3 protein: CAWSPPGQGSIYGYTF. The DNA for the CDR3 is TGTGCCTGGAGTCCACCGGGACAGGGGAGCATCTATGGCTACACCTTC. Full variable domain (remainder filled in from reference TRBV30 and TRBJ1-2): SQTIHQWPATLVQPVGSPLSLECTVEGTSNPNLYWYRQAAGRGLQLLFYSVGIGQISSEVPQNLSASRPQDRQFILSSKKLLLSDSGFYLCAWSPPGQGSIYGYTFGSGTRLTVV.

The rearrangement joins TRBV7-9 to TRBJ1-2; D gene unclear. V was pared by 1 base and J by 1 base, with 7 bases between. This CDR3 contains 14 residues. Germline V gene data show CDR1 as SEHNR and CDR2 as FQNEAQ (reference sequence). CDR3 sequence (DNA): TGTGCCAGCAGCTTAGAAGGGCTTAACTATGGCTACACCTTC. Its translation: CASSLEGLNYGYTF. Full variable domain (missing parts from reference TRBV7-9 and TRBJ1-2): DTGVSQNPRHKITKRGQNVTFRCDPISEHNRLYWYRQTLGQGPEFLTYFQNEAQLEKSRLLSDRFSAERPKGSFSTLEIQRTEQGDSAMYLCASSLEGLNYGYTFGSGTRLTVV.

This clonotype occurred once. This rearrangement joins TRBV5-4 to TRBJ2-3, with D possibly TRBD2 on 5 matching bases. Germline V gives CDR1 SGHNT, CDR2 YYREEE (reference sequence). V gave up 0 bases and J gave up 6 bases, with 17 bases separating them. This CDR3 spans 16 amino acids. The CDR3 is CASSLGLAGPRDTQYF. The CDR3 coding sequence is TGTGCCAGCAGCTTGGGGCTAGCTGGTCCCCGGGATACGCAGTATTTT.

The chain carries TRBV12-3 or TRBV12-4 and TRBJ1-5, with 7 positions matching TRBD1. J gave up 5 bases and V 5 bases, and 6 bases lay outside the gene matches. The CDR3 is 14 amino acids. In nucleotides, the CDR3 is TGTGCCAGCAGTCCGACAGGGTCCGATCAGCCCCAGCATTTT. This translates into CASSPTGSDQPQHF.

This clonotype was seen only a few times. V gene TRBV7-2 combines with J gene TRBJ1-4; D is undetermined. Germline-derived CDR1 and CDR2 are SGHTA and FQGNSA. V lost 7 bases to trimming and J lost 15 bases, with 24 bases between them. The length of the CDR3 is 14 residues. The CDR3 loop is CASTQSGPESGLFF. In DNA form, the CDR3 reads TGTGCCAGCACCCAAAGCGGACCGGAAAGTGGGTTGTTTTTT. The whole variable domain, remainder taken from reference TRBV7-2 and TRBJ1-4, is GAGVSQSPSNKVTEKGKDVELRCDPISGHTALYWYRQSLGQGLEFLIYFQGNSAPDKSGLPSDRFSAERTGGSVSTLTIQRTQQEDSAVYLCASTQSGPESGLFFGSGTQLSVL.

This clonotype was seen only a few times. V is TRBV10-2 and J is TRBJ1-3, with 7 bases fitting TRBD1. Germline trimming cut 11 bases from V and 1 base from J; bases unmatched to any gene: 8. The CDR3 runs 14 residues. Germline V gives CDR1 WSHSY, CDR2 SAAADI. This chain's CDR3 is CARGQTGSGNTIYF. For the CDR3, the DNA is TGCGCCCGGGGGCAGACAGGGTCTGGAAACACCATATATTTT.

The chain employs TRBV12-3 or TRBV12-4 and TRBJ2-1; D is undetermined. The CDR3 extends over 13 amino acids. With 6 bases removed from V and 0 bases from J, the gap between germline ends came to 6 bases. The CDR3, as DNA: TGTGCCAGCAGCCCCAGCTCCTACAATGAGCAGTTCTTC. It translates to CASSPSSYNEQFF.

This clonotype was detected only a few times. This rearrangement joins TRBV19 to TRBJ1-2; TRBD1 aligns across 7 bases. Germline V CDR1 and CDR2: LNHDA, SQIVND (reference sequence). Trimming removed 4 bases from V and 7 bases from J; junction bases left unmatched: 12. CDR3 size: 15 residues. The CDR3 sequence: CASSNDFAGGGGYTF. The CDR3 nucleotides are TGTGCCAGTAGTAACGATTTCGCAGGGGGTGGTGGCTACACCTTC.

This clonotype occurred a few times. J is TRBJ2-1 and V is TRBV20-1, with a possible D match to TRBD1 (6 bases). Trimming left V 5 bases short and J 4 bases short, with 21 bases between. Germline loops: CDR1 DFQATT, CDR2 SNEGSKA (reference sequence). This CDR3 is 16 amino acids long. CDR3: CSALVTGLQWYNEQFF. The DNA of the CDR3 is TGCAGTGCTTTAGTCACAGGGTTACAATGGTACAATGAGCAGTTCTTC.

CDR3 amino acids: CASPGQGRETQYF. As DNA, the CDR3 is TGTGCCAGCCCGGGACAGGGTCGGGAGACCCAGTACTTC. The chain recombines TRBV11-3 with TRBJ2-5; 9 bases are shared with TRBD1. The CDR3 totals 13 residues. V lost 8 bases to trimming and J lost 5 bases; unmatched junction nucleotides: 6. CDR1 is SGHNT and CDR2 is YENEEA in the germline V gene.

The genes are TRBV7-2 and TRBJ1-5, with D unclear. V was shortened by 3 bases and J by 3 bases, with 12 bases between the two germline ends. The length of the CDR3 is 15 residues. The germline V gene has CDR1 SGHTA and CDR2 FQGNSA. CDR3 sequence (DNA): TGTGCCAGCAGCTTCGTGGGTTGGGACAATCAGCCCCAGCATTTT. The encoded protein is CASSFVGWDNQPQHF.

This clonotype was observed a few times. This chain connects TRBV6-1 to TRBJ1-5, with D possibly being TRBD1 (5 bases). This CDR3 is 13 amino acids long. V shed 3 bases and J shed 9 bases, with 12 bases lying between them. CDR1 and CDR2 from the germline V gene are MNHNS and SASEGT. CDR3 sequence reads: CASSEKIGGPQHF. CDR3 DNA sequence: TGTGCCAGCAGTGAGAAAATTGGGGGGCCCCAGCATTTT.

The chain uses TRBV12-5 and TRBJ1-2; maybe TRBD1 (6 bases). The CDR3 is 18 amino acids. The V gene's germline CDR1 is LGHNT and CDR2 FRNRAP. V dropped 2 bases and J dropped 5 bases, with 24 bases sitting between them. CDR3 sequence reads: CASGLPETGFLRSYGYTF. The CDR3 DNA reads TGTGCTAGTGGTTTGCCGGAGACAGGATTTCTTCGCTCTTATGGCTACACCTTC.

This clonotype has a handful of counts. The chain combines TRBV5-4 with TRBJ1-1, with 9 bases fitting TRBD1. Germline loops: CDR1 SGHNT, CDR2 YYREEE (reference sequence). The V segment lost 4 bases and the J segment 7 bases; nucleotides outside the gene matches: 20. The CDR3 covers 18 residues. The CDR3 region is CASSPRGTGSGAYNEAFF. For the CDR3, the DNA is TGTGCCAGCAGCCCACGGGGGACAGGGTCGGGGGCATACAATGAAGCTTTCTTT. The full variable domain, its missing parts supplied by reference TRBV5-4 and TRBJ1-1, is ETGVTQSPTHLIKTRGQQVTLRCSSQSGHNTVSWYQQALGQGPQFIFQYYREEENGRGNFPPRFSGLQFPNYSSELNVNALELDDSALYLCASSPRGTGSGAYNEAFFGQGTRLTVV.

This rearrangement joins TRBV5-1 to TRBJ1-6; 7 nucleotides agree with TRBD1. Trimming took 3 bases from V and 7 from J; bases not matched to a gene: 7. The CDR3 runs to 15 residues. Germline V gives CDR1 SGHRS, CDR2 YFSETQ. Here the CDR3 DNA reads TGCGCCAGCAGCTCGACCGGGACAGCCAATTCACCCCTCCACTTT. Its protein product is CASSSTGTANSPLHF.

The V and J genes are TRBV7-8 and TRBJ2-1, with TRBD2 matching 9 bases. Germline V gene lookup returns CDR1 SGHVS and CDR2 FQNEAQ. V gave up 5 bases and J gave up 7 bases; unmatched junction bases: 12. The CDR3 runs to 16 residues. The CDR3: CASSPGEGRGGNEQFF. The CDR3 bases are TGTGCCAGCAGCCCCGGAGAGGGGCGGGGGGGGAATGAGCAGTTCTTC. The full variable domain, its missing parts supplied by reference TRBV7-8 and TRBJ2-1, is GAGVSQSPRYKVAKRGQDVALRCDPISGHVSLFWYQQALGQGPEFLTYFQNEAQLDKSGLPSDRFFAERPEGSVSTLKIQRTQQEDSAVYLCASSPGEGRGGNEQFFGPGTRLTVL.

The table lists this clonotype with a few counts. The V gene is TRBV5-4, the J gene TRBJ2-7; D ambiguous. Trimming pared 3 bases from V and 3 bases from J, leaving 7 bases between. CDR1 is SGHNT, CDR2 YYREEE, per germline (reference sequence). The CDR3 is made up of 12 amino acids. The CDR3 spells CASSSRGYEQYF. DNA for the CDR3: TGTGCCAGCAGCTCCCGCGGCTACGAGCAGTACTTC.

This chain uses TRBV5-1 with TRBJ2-2, with no clear D. This CDR3 region has 16 residues. Germline V lookup: CDR1 SGHRS, CDR2 YFSETQ. The V and J ends lost 0 bases and 1 base respectively, with 10 bases between them. DNA of the CDR3: TGCGCCAGCAGCTTGGTGGCGGTCCGGAACACCGGGGAGCTGTTTTTT. It codes for CASSLVAVRNTGELFF. Full variable domain (rest looked up from reference TRBV5-1 and TRBJ2-2): KAGVTQTPRYLIKTRGQQVTLSCSPISGHRSVSWYQQTPGQGLQFLFEYFSETQRNKGNFPGRFSGRQFSNSRSEMNVSTLELGDSALYLCASSLVAVRNTGELFFGEGSRLTVL.

Only a few counts were recorded for this clonotype. This rearrangement joins TRBV10-3 to TRBJ1-2, with D tentatively TRBD1 (5 bases). Between the trimmed V and J ends, which lost 2 bases and 3 bases, there was a span of 10 bases. Germline V lookup: CDR1 ENHRY, CDR2 SYGVKD. This CDR3 has 14 amino acids. The CDR3 sequence is CAISESGGYYGYTF. CDR3 DNA: TGTGCCATCAGTGAGAGTGGGGGGTACTATGGCTACACCTTC.

The chain uses TRBV15 and TRBJ2-1; D not resolved. The length of the CDR3 is 13 residues. V was shortened by 4 bases and J by 4 bases, with 8 bases between the two germline ends. CDR1 LNHNV and CDR2 YYDKDF come from the germline V gene (reference sequence). The CDR3 DNA is TGTGCCACCAGCATATTACCTTACAATGAGCAGTTCTTC. It encodes CATSILPYNEQFF.

This chain uses TRBV5-4 with TRBJ1-4; TRBD1 aligns across 8 bases. The V segment lost 2 bases and the J segment 3 bases; nucleotides outside the gene matches: 3. CDR1 SGHNT and CDR2 YYREEE come from the germline V gene (reference sequence). The CDR3 is 15 residues long. The CDR3 coding sequence is TGTGCCAGCAGCTTTGACAGGGGAGCTAATGAAAAACTGTTTTTT. Translated: CASSFDRGANEKLFF.

V and J are TRBV20-1 and TRBJ1-1; D remains unclear. This CDR3 has 14 amino acids. Germline loops: CDR1 DFQATT, CDR2 SNEGSKA (reference sequence). V was cut by 3 bases and J by 5 bases, with 16 bases left in between. The CDR3 DNA reads as TGCAGTGCTAGGGACCCAGCGGGGTTGACTGAAGCTTTCTTT. It translates to CSARDPAGLTEAFF.

This clonotype was observed once. The chain carries TRBV6-2 or TRBV6-3 and TRBJ1-2; 8 bases agree with TRBD1. The CDR3 totals 13 residues. Germline-derived CDR1 and CDR2 are MNHEY and SVGEGT. The ends lost 7 bases at V and 3 bases at J; junction bases unmatched: 4. The CDR3 region is CASTSTGDYGYTF. CDR3 bases: TGTGCCAGCACTTCGACAGGGGACTATGGCTACACCTTC.

This chain links TRBV2 with TRBJ2-2; 12 nucleotides line up with TRBD2. This CDR3 is 17 amino acids long. The germline V gene encodes CDR1 SNHLY and CDR2 FYNNEI. V shed 6 bases, J shed 7 bases, and the junction held 12 bases outside the gene matches. The DNA for the CDR3 is TGTGCCAGCAGGGCAGGACTAGCGGGGCCCGGGGGCGGGGAGCTGTTTTTT. It yields the protein CASRAGLAGPGGGELFF.

Here the CDR3 reads CSALARTSGGVGYNEQFF. The CDR3 DNA sequence: TGCAGTGCTCTAGCCCGGACTAGCGGGGGAGTGGGCTACAATGAGCAGTTCTTC. The chain carries TRBV20-1 and TRBJ2-1, with TRBD2 matching over 13 bases. Germline V gene data show CDR1 as DFQATT and CDR2 as SNEGSKA (reference sequence). V lost 5 bases to trimming and J lost 3 bases; unmatched junction nucleotides: 13. This CDR3 is built from 18 residues.

The chain uses TRBV30 and TRBJ2-7; the match to TRBD1 covers 8 bases. Losses at the gene ends were 3 bases for V and 6 bases for J; bases not matched to a gene: 16. The CDR3 extends over 16 amino acids. Germline V gives CDR1 GTSNPN, CDR2 SVGIG (reference sequence). CDR3 nucleotides: TGTGCCTGGAGCGCTAAAAAAGGACAGGGAATCTCCGAGCAGTACTTC. It translates to CAWSAKKGQGISEQYF.

This clonotype has more than one count but fewer than ten. The chain has TRBV20-1 and TRBJ2-5; D is unresolved. The CDR3 is made up of 13 amino acids. V was shortened by 3 bases and J by 5 bases, with 13 bases between the two germline ends. The germline gives CDR1 DFQATT, CDR2 SNEGSKA (reference sequence). CDR3 sequence: CSASRPPRETQYF. The DNA of the CDR3 is TGCAGTGCTAGTCGACCACCACGGGAGACCCAGTACTTC.